This T cell receptor (beta chain) stems from a study of blood T cell repertoires in COVID-19. Overall study context: Both acute and convalescent COVID-19 samples were obtained from the United States, Italy and Spain. The cDNA or gDNA used as material had been derived from T cells, B-cell-depleted T cells, or PBMCs.

Germline values: CDR1 SEHNR, CDR2 FQNEAQ (reference sequence). The CDR3 runs 15 residues. J was trimmed by 6 bases and V by 5 bases; bases with no gene match: 7. Clones were sequenced by immunoSEQ multiplex PCR, and TCRdb holds only the in-frame ones, with some missing. The sample carries under 200,000 clones, 86% recorded once. Sequenced: peripheral blood. The chain uses TRBV7-9 and TRBJ1-4; 9 nucleotides line up with TRBD1. This clonotype originated in a man in his fifties or sixties with acute or convalescent COVID-19. CDR3 DNA sequence: TGTGCCAGCAGCCCTAGGACAGGGGAACATGAAAAACTGTTTTTT. It translates to CASSPRTGEHEKLFF.